This TCR beta chain was obtained from a study of blood T cell repertoires in COVID-19. Individuals drawn from around 25 US areas were roughly 18 to 89 years old. In assigning cohorts, the study relied on participant-reported clinical history. Authors' methods: Cell counts per sample came from amplifying reference gene primers. The method was immunoSEQ multiplex PCR; TCRdb's version includes in-frame clones alone and lacks a portion of them. V and J calls plus clone size are reproduced from that table; the DNA served to infer D and trimming. Of over 110,000 clones in the sample, roughly 84% were seen once. With V trimmed by 5 bases and J by 5 bases, 10 bases remained unmatched. Germline-derived CDR1 and CDR2 are SGHTA and FQGNSA. The CDR3 length is 15 residues.

This receptor was identified in a man between 35 and 55 years old with acute COVID-19. Sample: PBMCs or T cells enriched from blood (not recorded which). The chain couples TRBV7-2 to TRBJ1-2; 8 nucleotides agree with TRBD1. The DNA for the CDR3 is TGTGCCAGCAGCCCCTCTCAGGGGGCAGGGTATGGCTACACCTTC. Its protein is CASSPSQGAGYGYTF.